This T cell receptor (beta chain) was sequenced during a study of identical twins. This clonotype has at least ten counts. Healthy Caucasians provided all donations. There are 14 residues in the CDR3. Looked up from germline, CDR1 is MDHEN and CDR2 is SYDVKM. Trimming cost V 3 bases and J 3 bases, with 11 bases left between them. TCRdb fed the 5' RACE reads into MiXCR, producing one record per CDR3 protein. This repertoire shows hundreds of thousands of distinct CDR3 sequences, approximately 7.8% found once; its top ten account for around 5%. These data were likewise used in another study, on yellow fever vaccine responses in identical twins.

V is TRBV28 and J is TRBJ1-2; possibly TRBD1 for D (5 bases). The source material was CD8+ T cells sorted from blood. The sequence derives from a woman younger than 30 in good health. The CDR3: CASSFPRQHYGYTF. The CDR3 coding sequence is TGTGCCAGCAGTTTCCCCCGACAGCACTATGGCTACACCTTC.